This paragraph covers one T cell receptor beta chain sequence. Its specificity is not known. This entry comes from a study of OX40 agonist ivuxolimab in advanced cancers. Overall study context: Hepatocellular carcinoma, melanoma, renal cell or head and neck cancer was diagnosed in the dose-escalation patients.

Study outcomes and limitations: Clonal expansion among partial responders at 0.1-3.0 mg/kg ranked near the lowest. Researchers report that CD8+ T cells had, on average, more expanded clones than CD4+.

Systemic immunosuppression or autoimmune disease history was grounds to exclude patients. From germline, CDR1 is SGHDT and CDR2 YYEEEE. Trimming removed 3 bases at V and 1 base at J, with 10 bases between. The CDR3 loop spans 15 amino acids. TCRdb keeps only in-frame clones here, not all; method: immunoSEQ multiplex PCR. The sample has 60,000 to 70,000 clones; about nine tenths are singletons. The sequence was obtained from an adult with an advanced solid tumor such as melanoma, head and neck, liver or kidney cancer. This chain uses TRBV5-6 with TRBJ2-2, with D possibly matching TRBD2 (6 bases). Sequencing was performed on CD4+ or CD8+ T cells sorted from blood, taken in a trial of the OX40 agonist ivuxolimab. CDR3 in DNA: TGTGCCAGCAGCTATCGGGAGAAGAACACCGGGGAGCTGTTTTTT. This encodes CASSYREKNTGELFF. Using reference TRBV5-6 and TRBJ2-2 for the parts outside the CDR3, the full variable domain is DAGVTQSPTHLIKTRGQQVTLRCSPKSGHDTVSWYQQALGQGPQFIFQYYEEEERQRGNFPDRFSGHQFPNYSSELNVNALLLGDSALYLCASSYREKNTGELFFGEGSRLTVL.